This T cell receptor beta chain derives from a study of blood T cell repertoires in COVID-19. For the study at large: Material from acute and convalescent COVID-19 was sourced from the United States, Italy and Spain. T cells, B-cell-depleted T cells, or PBMCs provided the cDNA or gDNA that served as material.

The CDR3 spans 16 residues. Germline CDR1 is MNHNY and CDR2 is SVGAGI (reference sequence). With 8 bases removed from V and 5 bases from J, the gap between germline ends came to 24 bases. Assay: immunoSEQ multiplex PCR; the TCRdb copy retains only in-frame clones and omits some. The sample has about 50,000 clones; roughly 85% are singletons. Material: peripheral blood. This sequence joins TRBV6-6 and TRBJ2-5, with D perhaps matching TRBD2 (6 bases). This sequence originates from a human donor in a cohort sampled during active COVID-19. CDR3 DNA: TGTGCCAGCGTCGGCAGGTGGGAGGCCGTGGGGGAGACCCAGTACTTC. Protein product: CASVGRWEAVGETQYF.